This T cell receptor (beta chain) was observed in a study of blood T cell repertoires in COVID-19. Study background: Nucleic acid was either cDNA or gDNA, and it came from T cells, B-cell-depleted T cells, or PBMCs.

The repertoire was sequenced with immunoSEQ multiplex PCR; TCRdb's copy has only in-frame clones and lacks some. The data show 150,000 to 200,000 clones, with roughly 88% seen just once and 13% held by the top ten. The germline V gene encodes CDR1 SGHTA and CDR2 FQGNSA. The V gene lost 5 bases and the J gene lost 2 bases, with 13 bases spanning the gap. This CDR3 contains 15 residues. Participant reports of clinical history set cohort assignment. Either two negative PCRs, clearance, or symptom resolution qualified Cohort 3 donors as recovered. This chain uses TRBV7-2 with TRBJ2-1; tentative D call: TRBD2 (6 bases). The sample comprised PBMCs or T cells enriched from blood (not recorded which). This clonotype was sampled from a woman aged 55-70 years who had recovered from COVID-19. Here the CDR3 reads CASSVVGSPYNEQFF. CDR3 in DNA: TGTGCCAGCAGCGTCGTCGGGAGTCCCTACAATGAGCAGTTCTTC.